Presented here are 20 T cell receptor beta chains from one specimen sequenced in a study of tumor-infiltrating lymphocytes in primary liver carcinoma (dated by TCRdb to about 2017). Without any cell sorting, total RNA and DNA were co-extracted from about 20-30 mg of bulk tissue using the AllPrep DNA/RNA mini kit. Reads for this sample came from an Illumina HiSeq 2500. Starting from 450 to 500 ng total RNA, TCRbeta-specific cDNA was produced by reverse transcription with a constant-region primer and ProtoScript II reverse transcriptase. The TCRbeta libraries were prepared through three rounds of nested multiplex PCR following a slightly modified ARM-PCR procedure. Multiplex TRBV1-TRBV30 forward primers and a Cbeta reverse primer were used in the first two PCR rounds, each of which was run for approximately 9 cycles. The raw public data were reprocessed by TCRdb itself: fastp quality trimming at Q25, MiXCR clonotype calling, in-frame beta chains only. Rows merge per CDR3 protein into single entries with the most common DNA and genes. The sample table shows some 180,000 distinct CDR3 sequences, and around four fifths are seen once. The leading ten clones occupy about a sixth of the sample.

Sample: tumor tissue from primary liver carcinoma. Source of these receptors: a middle-aged man with primary liver carcinoma and hepatitis B virus infection.

The table lists this clonotype with a few counts. A read error may explain this, as a much larger clone is one base away. The rearrangement joins TRBV5-1 to TRBJ2-1; 10 positions agree with TRBD1. The CDR3 has 15 amino acids. Germline V CDR1 and CDR2: SGHRS, YFSETQ. As DNA, the CDR3 is TGCGCCAGCAGCTTGGGACAGGGGGCCTACATTGAGCAGTTCTTC. It translates to CASSLGQGAYIEQFF.

Worth noting for this clonotype: A read error may account for a junction end that differs from germline. V usage is TRBV12-3 or TRBV12-4 and J usage is TRBJ1-1; D perhaps matches TRBD1 (5 bases). The CDR3 contains 15 residues. The CDR3 loop reads CASSRPGKGNTEAFF. In DNA, the CDR3 is TGTGCCAGCAGTAGACCAGGAAAGGGGAACACCGAAGCTTTCTTT.

For this clonotype: A read error may account for a junction end that differs from germline. The chain employs TRBV12-3 or TRBV12-4 and TRBJ2-2; maybe TRBD1 (6 bases). This CDR3 is built from 13 residues. The CDR3 DNA reads as TGTACCAGCAGTTCCTCAGGGGCCGGGGAACTGTTTTTT. Translation: CTSSSSGAGELFF.

Regarding this clonotype: The conserved final phenylalanine or tryptophan is absent from the CDR3, which likely points to a read error. The genes are TRBV25-1 and TRBJ2-5; D unclear. This CDR3 has 12 residues. Looked up from germline, CDR1 is MGHDK and CDR2 is SYGVNS. Written as DNA, the CDR3 is TGTGCCAACAGTCTAAACTCAGAGACCCAGTACTTA. It yields the protein CANSLNSETQYL.

A word on this clonotype: The junction does not match germline at one end; this may be a read error. The chain links TRBV10-2 to TRBJ2-2; D is possibly TRBD2 (5 bases). This CDR3 comprises 14 residues. Per the germline V gene, CDR1 is WSHSY and CDR2 is SAAADI. In DNA, the CDR3 is TGCGCCAGCAGTGGACGAAGAGGGATTGGGGAACTGTTTTTT. It encodes CASSGRRGIGELFF.

Note on this clonotype: One end of the junction fails to match germline, which may point to a read error. The chain joins TRBV10-3 to TRBJ2-7, with D possibly being TRBD2 (5 bases). In germline, CDR1 is ENHRY, CDR2 SYGVKD. CDR3 length: 13 amino acids. The chain's CDR3 is CAISGPGKHKQYF. CDR3 DNA: TGTGCCATCAGTGGACCGGGGAAGCACAAGCAATACTTC.

This clonotype was observed once. Relative to the germline gene, one junction end is altered; a read error may explain this. The rearrangement uses TRBV10-3 and TRBJ2-3; D may be TRBD2 (5 bases). From germline, CDR1 is ENHRY and CDR2 SYGVKD. This CDR3 is 14 amino acids long. The CDR3 bases are TGCGCCATCAGTGAGAGCGGCAGCACAGATATGCAGTATTTT. It is translated as CAISESGSTDMQYF.

This clonotype was recorded only once. A junction end diverges from the germline sequence, so it may reflect a read error. The chain joins TRBV10-2 to TRBJ2-5; D call uncertain. This CDR3 contains 15 residues. Germline loops: CDR1 WSHSY, CDR2 SAAADI. DNA for the CDR3: TGCGCCAGCACACTCAGTCATGCGGTAGAAGAGACCCAGGACTTC. It encodes CASTLSHAVEETQDF.

In regard to this clonotype: Germline is not matched at one junction end, which may reflect a read error. This chain joins TRBV6-1 and TRBJ2-7, with TRBD1 matching over 7 bases. CDR1 is MNHNS, CDR2 SASEGT, per germline. The CDR3 length is 18 residues. The CDR3 spells CTSSEESNRGLGSYEQYF. The CDR3 DNA is TGTACCAGCAGTGAAGAGTCAAACAGGGGTTTGGGCTCCTACGAGCAGTACTTC.

Of note for this clonotype: Since no conserved phenylalanine or tryptophan closes the CDR3, a read error is the likely cause. The rearrangement links TRBV29-1 to TRBJ1-2; 9 nucleotides match TRBD1. The CDR3 consists of 16 residues. CDR1 is SQVTM and CDR2 is ANQGSEA in the germline V gene. J was trimmed by 3 bases and V by 3 bases; bases with no gene match: 11. CDR3 residues: CSVEKSQGDRDYGYTS. The CDR3 coding sequence is TGCAGCGTTGAGAAGAGTCAGGGGGACAGGGACTATGGCTACACCTCC.

Of note for this clonotype: Its ends do not fully match the called genes, so a read error is possible. The chain employs TRBV28 and TRBJ1-5; D possibly corresponds to TRBD1 (5 bases). Germline assignment: CDR1 MDHEN and CDR2 SYDVKM. The CDR3 loop spans 12 amino acids. The CDR3 reads CVSSLRDQPQHF. The DNA for the CDR3 is TGTGTCAGCAGTTTGAGGGACCAGCCCCAGCATTTT.

This chain links TRBV29-1 with TRBJ1-1; D is perhaps TRBD1 (6 bases). This CDR3 contains 14 residues. V lost 5 bases, J lost 2 bases, and 15 bases lay in between. Per the germline V gene, CDR1 is SQVTM and CDR2 is ANQGSEA. CDR3: CSVLRTDCNTEAFF. The CDR3 nucleotides read TGCAGCGTTCTTAGGACAGACTGCAACACTGAAGCTTTCTTT. Using reference TRBV29-1 and TRBJ1-1 for the parts outside the CDR3, the full variable domain is SAVISQKPSRDICQRGTSLTIQCQVDSQVTMMFWYRQQPGQSLTLIATANQGSEATYESGFVIDKFPISRPNLTFSTLTVSNMSPEDSSIYLCSVLRTDCNTEAFFGQGTRLTVV.

The genes are TRBV6-1 and TRBJ2-3, with TRBD1 as a possible D gene (5 bases). The J call is uncertain, as TRBJ1-5 better fits the DNA end. The CDR3 spans 16 residues. Germline values: CDR1 MNHNS, CDR2 SASEGT. CDR3 bases: TGTGCCAGTACTCAACGACGGGGACTAGCACACGGTACGCAGCATTTT. Its protein is CASTQRRGLAHGTQHF.

A note on this clonotype: This could be a read error, since a much larger clone is one nucleotide away. Given the absence of the conserved phenylalanine or tryptophan at the CDR3 end, a read error is likely. This chain joins TRBV28 and TRBJ2-3; a weak D match, TRBD2 (6 bases). CDR1 MDHEN and CDR2 SYDVKM come from the germline V gene. Trimming left V 10 bases short and J 6 bases short, with 11 bases between. The length of the CDR3 is 11 residues. CDR3 in amino acids: CATMGGDTQYY. CDR3 DNA: TGTGCCACCATGGGGGGTGATACGCAGTATTAT.

The chain joins TRBV4-2 to TRBJ1-4; no clear D gene. V lost 7 bases and J lost 8, with 17 bases in between. The germline V gene encodes CDR1 LGHNA and CDR2 YNFKEQ. The CDR3 contains 14 residues. The CDR3 region is CASTPARSQEKLFF. CDR3 bases: TGTGCCAGCACCCCTGCCAGGTCGCAGGAAAAACTGTTTTTT.

The J gene is TRBJ1-1, the V gene TRBV29-1; D is possibly TRBD1 (5 bases). This CDR3 is 15 amino acids long. CDR1 is SQVTM and CDR2 is ANQGSEA in the germline V gene. DNA for the CDR3: TGCAGTGCCGGTGCATGGTGGGGGATGAACACTGAAGCTTTCTTT. Translation gives CSAGAWWGMNTEAFF.

For this clonotype: The junction shows a germline mismatch at one end, possibly a read error. The chain is built from TRBV29-1 and TRBJ2-4, with D tentatively TRBD1 (6 bases). This CDR3 is built from 14 residues. Germline loops: CDR1 SQVTM, CDR2 ANQGSEA. This CDR3 is CSVEEQGSKKIQYF. CDR3 in DNA: TGCAGCGTTGAAGAACAGGGTTCCAAAAAGATTCAGTACTTC.

The rearrangement joins TRBV29-1 to TRBJ2-7; D is undetermined. Germline-derived CDR1 and CDR2 are SQVTM and ANQGSEA. The CDR3 runs 12 residues. V lost 7 bases to trimming and J lost 5 bases, with 15 bases between them. The CDR3 nucleotides are TGCAGCGCAGGTAGGAGTAATCACGAGCAGTACTTC. Translation: CSAGRSNHEQYF.

To note about this clonotype: This could be a read error, since a much larger clone is one nucleotide away. The genes are TRBV30 and TRBJ1-1; a possible D gene is TRBD1 (5 bases). The CDR3 contains 15 residues. Germline V gene data show CDR1 as GTSNPN and CDR2 as SVGIG (reference sequence). The V and J ends lost 3 bases and 5 bases respectively, with 19 bases between them. The CDR3 here is CAWSSWGGRTTEAFF. CDR3 nucleotide sequence: TGTGCCTGGAGCTCTTGGGGGGGGAGAACAACTGAAGCTTTCTTT.

As to this clonotype: Mismatch with germline at one junction end may stem from a read error. The chain combines TRBV5-1 with TRBJ2-5; 12 nucleotides align to TRBD1. This CDR3 is 17 amino acids long. Germline V lookup: CDR1 SGHRS, CDR2 YFSETQ. The CDR3 spells CASSLERDRGHRETQYF. CDR3 in DNA: TGCGCCAGCAGTTTGGAACGGGACAGGGGGCATAGAGAGACCCAGTACTTC.